The clone carrying this T cell receptor beta chain has only one observation. What it binds is not known. The sample originates from a study of a mutant IDH1 vaccine in newly diagnosed glioma. As for the study in general: Eight vaccinations reached patients in weeks 1, 3, 5, 7, 11, 15, 19 and 23. Earlier treatment was radiotherapy, temozolomide, or both, with most getting both. Study-wide points: Any relationship between pseudoprogression and changes in top peripheral T cell clonotypes seemed absent.

Time point reported: week 5, during vaccination. A single vaccine dose contained 300 ug of mutant IDH1 20-mer peptide, and topical imiquimod was used with it. The donors' diagnosis was new WHO grade 3 or 4 astrocytoma that was IDH1-mutant and ATRX-lost. Produced via immunoSEQ multiplex PCR; TCRdb's table is partial and in-frame only. The table has about 56,000 clones, 90% seen once. The CDR3 spans 15 residues. CDR1 is KGHSH and CDR2 is LQKENI in the germline V gene. V lost 5 bases to trimming and J lost 1 base; unmatched junction nucleotides: 2. The sample in question was PBMCs, obtained from a glioma patient whose treatment included an IDH1 peptide vaccine. The TCR originated in a woman in her thirties or forties with glioma. The rearrangement links TRBV18 to TRBJ2-2; 9 nucleotides agree with TRBD1. The chain's CDR3 is CASSGTGRNTGELFF. The CDR3 region has the DNA TGTGCCAGCTCAGGGACAGGGAGGAACACCGGGGAGCTGTTTTTT.